The 27 T cell receptor beta chains below come from one sample, sequenced in a study of T cell responses to AZD1222 COVID-19 vaccine. Only in-frame clones appear in the TCRdb table, and some are missing; sequencing was by immunoSEQ multiplex PCR. Of 150,000 to 200,000 clones listed, 90% to 95% are singletons. The material was peripheral blood, obtained on day 0 of AZD1222 vaccination. The receptors derive from an adult in good health.

V is TRBV4-1 and J is TRBJ2-5; 8 positions match TRBD2. Germline CDR1 is MGHRA and CDR2 is YSYEKL. V was clipped by 5 bases and J by 4 bases; unmatched bases: 9. The CDR3 length is 15 residues. CDR3 amino acids: CASSVIGAGGETQYF. The DNA for the CDR3 is TGCGCCAGCAGCGTTATCGGGGCGGGAGGAGAGACCCAGTACTTC.

The rearrangement links TRBV27 to TRBJ1-4; 8 positions agree with TRBD1. The CDR3 has 15 residues. V trimming: 6 bases; J trimming: 7 bases; junction bases outside the gene matches: 10. Germline V CDR1 and CDR2: MNHEY, SMNVEV (reference sequence). CDR3 residues: CASRLLGQAPEKLFF. CDR3 nucleotides: TGTGCCAGCAGACTCCTGGGACAGGCTCCTGAAAAACTGTTTTTT. Full variable domain (missing parts from reference TRBV27 and TRBJ1-4): EAQVTQNPRYLITVTGKKLTVTCSQNMNHEYMSWYRQDPGLGLRQIYYSMNVEVTDKGDVPEGYKVSRKEKRNFPLILESPSPNQTSLYFCASRLLGQAPEKLFFGSGTQLSVL.

There are a few counts of this clone. This chain joins TRBV5-1 and TRBJ2-2; D unresolved. The germline V and J ends were trimmed by 5 bases and 4 bases, with 3 bases remaining between them. This CDR3 spans 11 amino acids. From germline, CDR1 is SGHRS and CDR2 YFSETQ. CDR3 sequence: CASRGTGELFF. The DNA for the CDR3 is TGCGCCAGCAGGGGCACCGGGGAGCTGTTTTTT.

The V call is TRBV7-8, the J call TRBJ2-5; 7 bases map to TRBD1. The length of the CDR3 is 15 residues. Per the germline V gene, CDR1 is SGHVS and CDR2 is FQNEAQ. V trimming: 3 bases; J trimming: 0 bases; junction bases outside the gene matches: 4. The CDR3 protein is CASSFKRGHQETQYF. CDR3 bases: TGTGCCAGCAGCTTTAAAAGGGGGCACCAAGAGACCCAGTACTTC.

J is TRBJ2-2 and V is TRBV7-2, with 12 bases matching TRBD2. Germline V lookup: CDR1 SGHTA, CDR2 FQGNSA. Trimming at V came to 6 bases and at J to 5 bases, leaving 10 bases not matched to a gene. There are 17 residues in the CDR3. The chain's CDR3 is CASRRTLAGGMTGELFF. The DNA of the CDR3 is TGTGCCAGCAGACGTACACTAGCGGGGGGAATGACCGGGGAGCTGTTTTTT.

This clone was seen once. The rearrangement joins TRBV6-5 to TRBJ2-1, with 7 nucleotides matching TRBD1. J was trimmed by 2 bases and V by 5 bases; bases with no gene match: 6. This CDR3 comprises 15 residues. CDR1 and CDR2 from the germline V gene are MNHEY and SVGAGI. CDR3 amino acids: CASSRTGATYNEQFF. The CDR3 DNA reads as TGTGCCAGCAGTCGAACAGGGGCGACCTACAATGAGCAGTTCTTC.

The V and J genes are TRBV19 and TRBJ1-2; unclear D gene. The V gene lost 1 base and the J gene lost 7 bases, with 19 bases spanning the gap. In germline, CDR1 is LNHDA, CDR2 SQIVND (reference sequence). The CDR3 covers 16 residues. The CDR3 DNA reads as TGTGCCAGTAGTATAGTCCGGGCATTGCGGGTGCGTGGCTACACCTTC. It yields the protein CASSIVRALRVRGYTF.

The gene calls are TRBV5-1 and TRBJ1-4; no clear D. The germline V gene has CDR1 SGHRS and CDR2 YFSETQ. The length of the CDR3 is 19 residues. Deletions cut 3 bases from V and 0 bases from J, with 21 bases between. The CDR3: CASSSSSGRSPTTNEKLFF. The CDR3, as DNA: TGCGCCAGCAGCTCCTCAAGTGGCAGATCTCCAACAACTAATGAAAAACTGTTTTTT.

The chain links TRBV5-8 to TRBJ2-1; 9 bases agree with TRBD2. The CDR3 is 16 amino acids. Germline V gene sequence: CDR1 SGHTS, CDR2 YDEGEE. The V and J ends lost 5 bases and 2 bases, in that order; junction bases with no gene match: 8. The CDR3 spells CASSHRSGGPYNEQFF. The CDR3 DNA reads TGTGCCAGCAGTCATCGTAGCGGGGGTCCCTACAATGAGCAGTTCTTC.

V is TRBV18 and J is TRBJ2-4; a weak D match, TRBD1 (5 bases). The CDR3 loop spans 14 amino acids. Per the germline V gene, CDR1 is KGHSH and CDR2 is LQKENI. Trimming took off 6 bases at V and 2 bases at J, with 11 bases between the two ends. The CDR3 protein is CASSDDRSKNIQYF. The CDR3, as DNA: TGTGCCAGCTCGGATGACAGATCCAAAAACATTCAGTACTTC.

V usage is TRBV5-5 and J usage is TRBJ2-7; 9 bases match TRBD1. V dropped 0 bases and J dropped 6; count of bases not matched to a gene: 10. CDR1 SGHKS and CDR2 YYEKEE come from the germline V gene (reference sequence). This CDR3 is built from 16 residues. CDR3 in DNA: TGTGCCAGCAGCTTGGGGGCCGGGACAGGGTCTTTCGAGCAGTACTTC. Its translation is CASSLGAGTGSFEQYF.

The genes are TRBV5-5 and TRBJ1-2; possible D gene TRBD1, 5 bases. V shed 2 bases and J shed 0 bases, with 8 bases lying between them. The CDR3 totals 14 residues. The germline V gene has CDR1 SGHKS and CDR2 YYEKEE (reference sequence). CDR3 nucleotide sequence: TGTGCCAGCAGCTTAGGGGCGGCTAACTATGGCTACACCTTC. Protein product: CASSLGAANYGYTF.

The V gene is TRBV20-1, the J gene TRBJ2-1; no firm D call. Germline-derived CDR1 and CDR2 are DFQATT and SNEGSKA (reference sequence). The CDR3 is 9 residues long. V lost 6 bases and J 7 bases, leaving 4 bases between the germline ends. The CDR3 DNA reads as TGCAGTGCCCGGAATGAGCAGTTCTTC. It specifies CSARNEQFF.

The chain couples TRBV10-3 to TRBJ1-1; 10 bases fit TRBD1. This CDR3 spans 14 amino acids. The germline CDR1 and CDR2 sequences are ENHRY and SYGVKD. V shed 4 bases and J 3 bases; nucleotides not matched to a gene: 2. The CDR3 loop is CAISADRGDTEAFF. Here the CDR3 DNA reads TGTGCCATCAGTGCGGACAGGGGGGACACTGAAGCTTTCTTT.

This clone occurred a few times. This rearrangement joins TRBV4-1 to TRBJ1-6, with D hard to call. The CDR3 extends over 14 amino acids. Deletions cut 0 bases from V and 7 bases from J, with 7 bases between. CDR1 MGHRA and CDR2 YSYEKL come from the germline V gene. The CDR3 reads CASSQDSTNSPLHF. The CDR3 bases are TGCGCCAGCAGCCAAGATAGTACGAATTCACCCCTCCACTTT.

The chain links TRBV18 to TRBJ2-5; D call uncertain. Looked up from germline, CDR1 is KGHSH and CDR2 is LQKENI. Trimming stripped 3 bases from V and 4 bases from J, with 12 bases between. The CDR3 length is 14 residues. The CDR3 nucleotides are TGTGCCAGCTCACCGCGTAGGGTTGGAGAGACCCAGTACTTC. Protein: CASSPRRVGETQYF.

This sequence joins TRBV5-5 and TRBJ1-3; 7 positions match TRBD1. This CDR3 contains 14 residues. The germline CDR1 and CDR2 sequences are SGHKS and YYEKEE (reference sequence). With 4 bases clipped from V and 4 bases from J, the junction kept 5 bases outside the gene matches. CDR3 residues: CASSPTGVGNTIYF. The CDR3 DNA sequence: TGTGCCAGCAGCCCTACAGGGGTGGGAAACACCATATATTTT.

The DNA of the CDR3 is TGTGCCAGCAGTTACTGGGAACAGGGAGGCACTGAAGCTTTCTTT. Translated: CASSYWEQGGTEAFF. The rearrangement links TRBV6-5 to TRBJ1-1, with D perhaps TRBD1 (6 bases). This CDR3 contains 15 residues. Trimming removed 1 base at V and 4 bases at J, with 13 bases between. Germline assignment: CDR1 MNHEY and CDR2 SVGAGI.

The chain uses TRBV13 and TRBJ2-7, with D hard to call. From germline, CDR1 is PRHDT and CDR2 FYEKMQ (reference sequence). Trimming removed 0 bases at V and 3 bases at J, with 0 bases between. The CDR3 sequence is 11 residues long. The CDR3 coding sequence is TGTGCCAGCAGCTTAGGCTACGAGCAGTACTTC. Amino acid sequence: CASSLGYEQYF.

This clone was recorded only once. CDR3 amino acids: CASRGTGGYEQYF. The CDR3 DNA reads as TGTGCCAGCAGAGGGACAGGGGGGTACGAGCAGTACTTC. The chain employs TRBV27 and TRBJ2-7; 11 bases are shared with TRBD1. The germline gives CDR1 MNHEY, CDR2 SMNVEV (reference sequence). The CDR3 totals 13 residues. With 6 bases clipped from V and 4 bases from J, the junction kept 2 bases outside the gene matches.

The gene calls are TRBV2 and TRBJ1-1; unclear D gene. Germline V gene data show CDR1 as SNHLY and CDR2 as FYNNEI. This CDR3 has 16 amino acids. Between the trimmed V and J ends, which lost 0 bases and 4 bases, there was a span of 15 bases. CDR3 in DNA: TGTGCCAGCAGTGAAGCCGCGTCCGTCGGGGTCACTGAAGCTTTCTTT. It codes for CASSEAASVGVTEAFF.

This chain joins TRBV20-1 and TRBJ2-7; D unresolved. Germline assignment: CDR1 DFQATT and CDR2 SNEGSKA (reference sequence). V was cut by 3 bases and J by 6 bases, with 9 bases left in between. There are 11 residues in the CDR3. The CDR3 DNA sequence: TGCAGTGCTAGCACAGCAGTCGAGCAGTACTTC. Translation gives CSASTAVEQYF.

This chain joins TRBV7-9 and TRBJ1-1, with no clear D. Trimming removed 3 bases from V and 2 bases from J, with 10 bases in between. This CDR3 comprises 14 residues. Germline V gene data show CDR1 as SEHNR and CDR2 as FQNEAQ (reference sequence). The CDR3 sequence is CASSFGNSNTEAFF. In DNA form, the CDR3 reads TGTGCCAGCAGCTTCGGGAATTCAAACACTGAAGCTTTCTTT.

The chain is built from TRBV7-2 and TRBJ2-7, with 8 bases fitting TRBD1. CDR1 is SGHTA and CDR2 is FQGNSA in the germline V gene. V gave up 1 base and J gave up 4 bases; unmatched junction bases: 18. The CDR3 contains 19 residues. The CDR3 protein is CASSLGAGTGFSFSYEQYF. DNA for the CDR3: TGTGCCAGCAGCTTAGGCGCCGGGACAGGTTTTTCTTTTTCTTACGAGCAGTACTTC.

The CDR3, as DNA: TGTGCCAGCTCACCAGGACAGCGATTCTACGAGCAGTACTTC. Protein sequence: CASSPGQRFYEQYF. The chain couples TRBV18 to TRBJ2-7; possibly TRBD1 for D (6 bases). Germline CDR1 and CDR2: KGHSH and LQKENI. The CDR3 extends over 14 amino acids. Trimming took 2 bases from V and 3 from J, leaving 11 bases between them.

The chain joins TRBV6-2 or TRBV6-3 to TRBJ2-7; 9 positions agree with TRBD1. V was clipped by 1 base and J by 6 bases; unmatched bases: 4. Germline assignment: CDR1 MNHEY and CDR2 SVGEGT. The CDR3 covers 14 residues. The CDR3 coding sequence is TGTGCCAGCAGTTACTTCCGGACAGGGGTCGAGCAGTACTTC. Translated: CASSYFRTGVEQYF.

This chain connects TRBV30 to TRBJ1-5; D ambiguous. CDR1 and CDR2 from the germline V gene are GTSNPN and SVGIG (reference sequence). CDR3 size: 13 residues. V was clipped by 0 bases and J by 6 bases, with 9 bases between them. The CDR3 loop reads CAWSVPLSQPQHF. The DNA of the CDR3 is TGTGCCTGGAGTGTACCTTTGAGTCAGCCCCAGCATTTT.